This T cell receptor beta chain appears in the sequencing data of a study of cytomegalovirus exposure and HLA in healthy donors. The CDR3 runs 13 residues. Per the germline V gene, CDR1 is SEHNR and CDR2 is FQNEAQ (reference sequence). The germline V and J ends were trimmed by 1 base and 5 bases, with 9 bases remaining between them. The study ran its PCR with 60 Vbeta and 13 Jbeta primers. Sequencing used immunoSEQ multiplex PCR; TCRdb keeps in-frame clones, though not all of them. Seen in this sample are 70,000 to 75,000 clones; the ten most common clones hold about 4%. These donors, healthy bone marrow donors, were studied.

The rearrangement uses TRBV7-9 and TRBJ2-7; D ambiguous. Sequencing was done on a sample of PBMCs. This sequence originates from a female donor in good health and CMV-seropositive. The CDR3: CASSLVLGDEQYF. CDR3 coding DNA: TGTGCCAGCAGCTTAGTACTGGGCGACGAGCAGTACTTC.